This T cell receptor beta chain was profiled in a study of T cell responses to AZD1222 COVID-19 vaccine. Whole-study results and caveats: Regions left unmutated in variants are reportedly the target of nearly half of spike-specific TCRs. Spike-specific TCR repertoires showed rising breadth and depth after two AZD1222 doses. Researchers report vaccine-associated CD4 TCRs spanning spike, with dominance at 160-218 and 743-854. Clonal diversity was possibly underestimated, and white British individuals and females predominated among donors.

Trimming shortened V by 2 bases and J by 3 bases, and 18 bases separated the two germline ends. CDR1 is SGHTA and CDR2 is FQGNSA in the germline V gene. The CDR3 extends over 17 amino acids. TCRdb's copy holds only in-frame clones and misses some; the assay was immunoSEQ multiplex PCR. Of about 140,000 clones in the sample, more than 80% were seen once. Turning to this clone: The target antigen is unknown.

The TCR comes from an adult in good health. The sample was peripheral blood, taken on day 0 of MenACWY control vaccination. V usage is TRBV7-2 and J usage is TRBJ2-3; tentative D call: TRBD2 (6 bases). The CDR3 protein is CASSLWWRDSGTDTQYF. The CDR3 DNA is TGTGCCAGCAGCTTATGGTGGCGGGACTCTGGGACAGATACGCAGTATTTT.